This T cell receptor beta chain was obtained from a study of beta chain features in type 1 diabetes. General study results and limits: In patients and controls equally, PCR might favor templates that are shorter. In every one of the four CD4+ subsets, TCRB CDR3s were moderately but significantly shorter in Type 1 diabetes patients.

This clone was seen at least ten times. Its antigen is unidentified. The collection from each donor was one heparinised blood draw averaging roughly 100 mL. All of the isolated RNA was reverse transcribed, so expressed TCRB transcripts were sequenced. This table comes from immunoSEQ multiplex PCR, and its TCRdb copy is limited to in-frame clones, with some not included. The sample lists hundreds of thousands of clones; roughly 8% were seen once. This CDR3 contains 11 residues. Trimming stripped 3 bases from V and 9 bases from J, with 6 bases between. CDR1 is WSHSY, CDR2 SAAADI, per germline. Sequencing was carried out using central memory CD4+ T cells from blood. This sequence was found in a woman between 18 and 30 years old in good health. The chain employs TRBV10-2 and TRBJ1-3; D unresolved. This CDR3 reads CASSDERTIYF. CDR3 nucleotides: TGCGCCAGCAGTGATGAACGCACCATATATTTT.